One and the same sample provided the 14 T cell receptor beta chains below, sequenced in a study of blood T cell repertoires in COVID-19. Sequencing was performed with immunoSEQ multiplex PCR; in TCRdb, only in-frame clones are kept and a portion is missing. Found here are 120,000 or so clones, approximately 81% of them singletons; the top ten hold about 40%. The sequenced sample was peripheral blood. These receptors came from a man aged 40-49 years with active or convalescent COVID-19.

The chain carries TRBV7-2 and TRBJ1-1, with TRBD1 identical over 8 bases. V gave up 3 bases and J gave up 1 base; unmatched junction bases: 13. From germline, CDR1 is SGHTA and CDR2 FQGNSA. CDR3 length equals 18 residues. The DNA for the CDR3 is TGTGCCAGCAGCTTTCACTCTCTAGCCGGGACAGGGAACACTGAAGCTTTCTTT. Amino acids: CASSFHSLAGTGNTEAFF.

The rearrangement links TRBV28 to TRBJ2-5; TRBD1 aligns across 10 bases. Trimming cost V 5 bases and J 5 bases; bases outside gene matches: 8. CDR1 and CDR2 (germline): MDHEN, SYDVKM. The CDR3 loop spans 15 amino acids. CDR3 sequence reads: CASSRSGQGLETQYF. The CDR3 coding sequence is TGTGCCAGCAGTAGATCGGGACAGGGGCTGGAGACCCAGTACTTC.

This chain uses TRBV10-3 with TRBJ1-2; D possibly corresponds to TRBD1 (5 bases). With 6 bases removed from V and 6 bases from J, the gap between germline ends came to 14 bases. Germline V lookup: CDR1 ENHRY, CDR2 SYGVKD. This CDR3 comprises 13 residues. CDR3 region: CAIRLDRDNGYTF. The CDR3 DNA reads TGTGCCATCAGACTTGACAGAGACAATGGCTACACCTTC.

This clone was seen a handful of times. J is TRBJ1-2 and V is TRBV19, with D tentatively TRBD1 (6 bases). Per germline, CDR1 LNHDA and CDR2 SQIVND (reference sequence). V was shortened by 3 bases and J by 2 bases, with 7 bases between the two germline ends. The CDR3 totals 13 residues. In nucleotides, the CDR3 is TGTGCCAGTAGTATCCAGGGGAACTATGGCTACACCTTC. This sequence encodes CASSIQGNYGYTF.

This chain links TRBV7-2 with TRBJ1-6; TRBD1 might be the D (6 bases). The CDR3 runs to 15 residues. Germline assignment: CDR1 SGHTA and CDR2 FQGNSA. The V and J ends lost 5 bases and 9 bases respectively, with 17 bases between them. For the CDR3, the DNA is TGTGCCAGCAGCCCGAGGGGGGGGAGCCCTTCACCCCTCCACTTT. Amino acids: CASSPRGGSPSPLHF.

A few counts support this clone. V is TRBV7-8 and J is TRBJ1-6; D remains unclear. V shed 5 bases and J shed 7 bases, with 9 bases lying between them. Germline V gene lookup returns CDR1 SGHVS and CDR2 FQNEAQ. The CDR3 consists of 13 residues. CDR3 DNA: TGTGCCAGCAGCCCAGCCCTGAATTCACCCCTCCACTTT. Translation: CASSPALNSPLHF.

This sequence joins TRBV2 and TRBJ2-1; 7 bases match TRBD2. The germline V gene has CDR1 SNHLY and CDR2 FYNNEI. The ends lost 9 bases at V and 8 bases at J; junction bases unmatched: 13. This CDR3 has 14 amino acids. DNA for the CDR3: TGTGCCAGTCAAGCGGGAAGGGGAGTTGATGAGCAGTTCTTC. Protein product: CASQAGRGVDEQFF.

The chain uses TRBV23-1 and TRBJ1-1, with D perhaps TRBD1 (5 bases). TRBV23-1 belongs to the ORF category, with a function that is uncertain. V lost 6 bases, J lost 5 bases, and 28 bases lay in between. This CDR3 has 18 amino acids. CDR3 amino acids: CASSATGPAGVSYTEAFF. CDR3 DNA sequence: TGCGCCAGCAGCGCTACAGGTCCGGCGGGGGTGAGTTATACTGAAGCTTTCTTT.

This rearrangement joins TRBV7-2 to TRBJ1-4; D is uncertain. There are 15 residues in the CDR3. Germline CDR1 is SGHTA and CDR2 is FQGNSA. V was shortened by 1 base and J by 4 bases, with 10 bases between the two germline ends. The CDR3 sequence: CASSLGRVLNEKLFF. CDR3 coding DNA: TGTGCCAGCAGCTTAGGTCGAGTCCTTAATGAAAAACTGTTTTTT.

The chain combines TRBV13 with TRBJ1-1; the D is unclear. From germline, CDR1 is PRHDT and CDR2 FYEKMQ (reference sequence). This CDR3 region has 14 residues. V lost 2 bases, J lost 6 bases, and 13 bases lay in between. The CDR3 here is CASSLLSLPPEAFF. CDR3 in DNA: TGTGCCAGCAGCTTACTGTCCCTACCCCCTGAAGCTTTCTTT.

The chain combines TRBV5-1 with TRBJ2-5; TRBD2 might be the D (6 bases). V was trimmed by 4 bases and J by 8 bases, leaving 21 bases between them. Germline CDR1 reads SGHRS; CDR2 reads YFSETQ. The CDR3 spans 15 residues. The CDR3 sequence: CASSPPGGDYSTQYF. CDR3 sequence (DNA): TGCGCCAGCAGCCCCCCCGGGGGTGATTATTCTACCCAGTACTTC.

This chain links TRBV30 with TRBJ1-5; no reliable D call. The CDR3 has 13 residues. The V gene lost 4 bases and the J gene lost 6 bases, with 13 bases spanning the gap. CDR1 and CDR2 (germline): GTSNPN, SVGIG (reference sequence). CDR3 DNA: TGTGCCTGGAACCCCACGAGAGGTCAGCCCCAGCATTTT. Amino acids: CAWNPTRGQPQHF.

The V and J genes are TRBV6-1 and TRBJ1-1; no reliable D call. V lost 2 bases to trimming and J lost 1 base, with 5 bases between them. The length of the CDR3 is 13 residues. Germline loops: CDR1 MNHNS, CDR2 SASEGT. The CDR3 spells CASSELRNTEAFF. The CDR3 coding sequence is TGTGCCAGCAGTGAACTGAGGAACACTGAAGCTTTCTTT.

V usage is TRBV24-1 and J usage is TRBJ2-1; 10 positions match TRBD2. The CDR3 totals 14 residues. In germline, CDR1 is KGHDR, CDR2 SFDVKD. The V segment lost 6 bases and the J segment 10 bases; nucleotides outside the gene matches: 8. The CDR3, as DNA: TGTGCCACCAGTAAAAGCGGGGGGGACGGGGAGCAGTTCTTC. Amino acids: CATSKSGGDGEQFF.